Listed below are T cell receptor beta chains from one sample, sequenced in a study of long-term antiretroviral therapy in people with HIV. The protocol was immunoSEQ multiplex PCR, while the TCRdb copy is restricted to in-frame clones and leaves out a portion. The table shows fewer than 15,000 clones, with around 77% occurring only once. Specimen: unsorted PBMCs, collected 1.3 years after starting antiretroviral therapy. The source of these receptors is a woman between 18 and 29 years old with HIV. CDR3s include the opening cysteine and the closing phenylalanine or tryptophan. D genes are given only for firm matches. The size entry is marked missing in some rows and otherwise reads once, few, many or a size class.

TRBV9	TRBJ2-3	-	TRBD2	CASSVEVRGGTDTQYF
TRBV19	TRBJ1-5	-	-	CASSLIPDSSNQPQHF
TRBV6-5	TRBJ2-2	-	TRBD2	CASSYKGGGESGELFF
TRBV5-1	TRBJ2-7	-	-	CASSLVFTVGYEQYF
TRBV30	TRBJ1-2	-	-	CAWSISLTYGYTF
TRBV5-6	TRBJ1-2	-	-	CASSLGAGVYGYTF
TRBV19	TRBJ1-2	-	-	CASSIFLADINYGYTF
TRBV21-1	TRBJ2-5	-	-	CAIYDREGQAQYF
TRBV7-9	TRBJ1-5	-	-	CASSYAGGAAQHF
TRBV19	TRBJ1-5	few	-	CASSIGLRGNQPQHF
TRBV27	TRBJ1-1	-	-	CASTQASFSGQAFF
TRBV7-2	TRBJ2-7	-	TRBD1	CASSHGDRGKYF
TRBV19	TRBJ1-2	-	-	CASADGSTNYGYTF
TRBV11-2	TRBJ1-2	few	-	CASSLGGNGYTF
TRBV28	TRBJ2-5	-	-	CASSLLGPGPKEGETQYF
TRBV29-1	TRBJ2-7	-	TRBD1	CSVYTETGGGQYF
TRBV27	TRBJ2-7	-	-	CASSLSDGYEQYF
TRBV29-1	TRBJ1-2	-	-	CSVEDGGYGYGYTF
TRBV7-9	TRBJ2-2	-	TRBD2	CASSPRLGAGGSPTGELFF
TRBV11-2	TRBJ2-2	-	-	CASQWSTGNTGELFF
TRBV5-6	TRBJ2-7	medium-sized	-	CASSSGRYDEQYF
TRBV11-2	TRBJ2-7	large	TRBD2	CASSLAASSGGAYEQYF
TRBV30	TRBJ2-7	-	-	CAWSVLRSLEQYF
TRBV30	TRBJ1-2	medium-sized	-	CAWSVSLNYGYTF
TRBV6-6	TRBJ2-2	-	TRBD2	CASREREGPGELFF
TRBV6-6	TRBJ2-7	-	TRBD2	CASSYSMTSGGYEQYF
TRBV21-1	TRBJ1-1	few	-	CASPWGGTEAFF
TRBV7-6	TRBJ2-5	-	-	CASSQQETQYF
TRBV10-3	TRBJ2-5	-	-	CAISGEGTETQYF
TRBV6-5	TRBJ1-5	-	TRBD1	CASRRDRGQPQHF
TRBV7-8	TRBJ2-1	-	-	CASSLASGNYNEQFF
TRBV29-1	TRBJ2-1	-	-	CSVEEPGGASSYNEQFF
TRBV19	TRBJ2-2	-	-	CASSITSPGTGELFF
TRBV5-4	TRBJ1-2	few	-	CASSLAGGVDGYTF
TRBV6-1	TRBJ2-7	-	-	CASSDGGRSEYF
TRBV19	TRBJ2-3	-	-	CASSMRQEADTQYF
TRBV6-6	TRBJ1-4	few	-	CASSGLEGWHEKLFF
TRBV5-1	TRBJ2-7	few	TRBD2	CASSLAVSGGSYEQYF
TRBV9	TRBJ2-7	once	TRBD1	CASTLPGQGWHEQYF
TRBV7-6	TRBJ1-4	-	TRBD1	CASSLGTGDEKLFF
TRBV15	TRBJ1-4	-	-	CATSRDTGFGEKLFF
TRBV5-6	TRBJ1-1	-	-	CASSLNPGLNTEAFF
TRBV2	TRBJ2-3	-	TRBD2	CASKPAPGLGQDTQYF
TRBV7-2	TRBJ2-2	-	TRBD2	CASSLRGGTGELFF
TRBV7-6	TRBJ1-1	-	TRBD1	CASSLTGATEAFF
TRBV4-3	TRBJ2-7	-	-	CASSRPPGPRNYEQYF
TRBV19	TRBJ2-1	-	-	CASSITGVSYNEQFF
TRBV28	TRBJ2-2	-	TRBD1	CASSLGDREAGELFF
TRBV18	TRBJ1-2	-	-	CASSGLGYGYTF
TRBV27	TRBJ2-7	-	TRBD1	CATHSTGAPYEQYF
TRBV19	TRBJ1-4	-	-	CASSVLGSEKLFF
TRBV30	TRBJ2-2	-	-	CAWSVSGAGELFF
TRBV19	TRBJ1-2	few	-	CASSISGGRSYGYTF
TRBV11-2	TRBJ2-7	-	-	CASSRQIYEQYF
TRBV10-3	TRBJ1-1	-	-	CAISDLGGAEAFF
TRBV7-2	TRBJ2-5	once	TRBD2	CASSRGEKETQYF